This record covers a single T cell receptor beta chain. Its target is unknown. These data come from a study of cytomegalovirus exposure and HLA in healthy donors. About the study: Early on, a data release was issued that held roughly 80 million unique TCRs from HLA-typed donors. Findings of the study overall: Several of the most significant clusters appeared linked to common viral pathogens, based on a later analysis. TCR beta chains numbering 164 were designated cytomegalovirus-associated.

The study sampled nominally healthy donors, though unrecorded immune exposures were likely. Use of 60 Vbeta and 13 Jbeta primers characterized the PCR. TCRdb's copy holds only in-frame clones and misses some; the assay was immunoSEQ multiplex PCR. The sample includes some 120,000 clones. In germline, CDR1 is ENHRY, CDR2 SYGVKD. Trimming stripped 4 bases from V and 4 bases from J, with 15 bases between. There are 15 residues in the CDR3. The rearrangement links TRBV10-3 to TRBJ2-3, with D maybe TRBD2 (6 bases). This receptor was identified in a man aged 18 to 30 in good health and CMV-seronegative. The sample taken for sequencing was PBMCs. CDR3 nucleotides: TGTGCCATCAGTGGGGAACAAGGAGGGCCAGATACGCAGTATTTT. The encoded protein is CAISGEQGGPDTQYF.